This T cell receptor (beta chain) was identified in a study of blood T cell repertoires in COVID-19. About the research overall: The United States, Italy and Spain supplied acute and convalescent COVID-19 samples. PBMCs, B-cell-depleted T cells, or T cells were the source of the cDNA or gDNA that made up the material.

Per the original methods: By means of reference gene primer amplification, nucleated cell counts were estimated. Data came from immunoSEQ multiplex PCR; TCRdb stores just in-frame clones and leaves some out. The V and J calls and clone size are taken from that table; D and trimming were inferred from the DNA. The data contain 250,000 to 350,000 clones, 87% of them seen just once; the ten biggest clones take up approximately 2.4%. In its sample, this clone was seen once. Germline-derived CDR1 and CDR2 are MNHEY and SVGAGI. Trimming left V 4 bases short and J 5 bases short, with 17 bases between. The CDR3 contains 15 residues.

Sequences were obtained from peripheral blood. The rearrangement joins TRBV6-5 to TRBJ2-5, with D hard to call. This TCR was recovered from a man aged 18 to 30 with active or convalescent COVID-19. The CDR3 loop is CASSWLIGGWETQYF. In DNA, the CDR3 is TGTGCCAGCAGTTGGTTGATAGGCGGTTGGGAGACCCAGTACTTC.